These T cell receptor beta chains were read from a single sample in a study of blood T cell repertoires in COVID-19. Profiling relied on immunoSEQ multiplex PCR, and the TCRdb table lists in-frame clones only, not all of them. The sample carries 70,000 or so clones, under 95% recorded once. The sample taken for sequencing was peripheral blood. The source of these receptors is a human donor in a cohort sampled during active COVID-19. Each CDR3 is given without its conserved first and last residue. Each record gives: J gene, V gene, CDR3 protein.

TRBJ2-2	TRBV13	ASSSVGLTGTSGRGTGELF
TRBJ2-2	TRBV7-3	ASSLRTSGAGELF
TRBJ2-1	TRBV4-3	ASSQDFTSGVNEQF
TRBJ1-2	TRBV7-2	ASRPTNYGYT
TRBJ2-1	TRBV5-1	ASSAPTSGTWNEQF
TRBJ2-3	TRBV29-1	SVNKGTGGTDTQY
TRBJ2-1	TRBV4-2	ASSQDAGVLNEQF
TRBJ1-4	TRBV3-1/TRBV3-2	ASSLGQGKEKLF
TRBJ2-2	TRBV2	ASRRVEAGELF
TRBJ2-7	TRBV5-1	ASSLGSPEQY
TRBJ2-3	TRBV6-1	ASSEEAGGPDTQY
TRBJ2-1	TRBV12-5	ASGLSSGGPPHYNEQF
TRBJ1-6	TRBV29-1	SLWSPLH
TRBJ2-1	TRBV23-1	ASSQSAGAHNEQF
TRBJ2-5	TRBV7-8	ASSLVVAGGPMQETQY
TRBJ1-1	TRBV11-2	ASSRLGKGRLGNTEAF
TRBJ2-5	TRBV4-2	ASSQSPGPQETQY
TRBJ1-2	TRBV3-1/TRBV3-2	ASSHETGGDGYT
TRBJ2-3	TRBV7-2	ASRSTGGSREFPDTQY
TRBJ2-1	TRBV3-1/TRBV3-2	ASSPRGMASSSYNEQF
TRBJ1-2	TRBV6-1	ASSALPGQGGQGYT
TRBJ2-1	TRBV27	ASSLASGIPEQF
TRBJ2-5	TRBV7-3	ASSQGAVETQY
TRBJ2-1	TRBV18	ASSPPPGYNEQF
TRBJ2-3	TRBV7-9	ASASDYSTDTQY
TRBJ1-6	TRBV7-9	ASSLGPGTGLNSPLH
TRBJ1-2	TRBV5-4	ASSPDRNGYGYT
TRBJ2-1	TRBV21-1	APQHTGGNRKGDYNEQF
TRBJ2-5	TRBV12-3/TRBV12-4	ASSLTGSETQY
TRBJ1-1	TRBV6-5	ASSHGQGQAF
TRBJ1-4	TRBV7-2	ASSADGGSPEKLF
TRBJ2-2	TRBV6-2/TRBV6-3	ASSYLGLAGRVAELF
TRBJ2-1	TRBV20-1	SAYQGSEQF
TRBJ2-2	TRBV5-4	ASSRGLAGVGTGELF
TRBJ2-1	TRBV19	ASSAARSSYNEQF
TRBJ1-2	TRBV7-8	ASSLASSNYGYT
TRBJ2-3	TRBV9	ASSVGLDSFTDTQY
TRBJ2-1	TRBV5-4	ASREGQGYLGNEQF
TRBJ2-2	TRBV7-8	AIPDFGNTGELF